The entry that follows covers one TCR beta chain sequence. Authors' methods: Reference gene primer amplification gave nucleated cell count estimates. The protocol was immunoSEQ multiplex PCR, while the TCRdb copy is restricted to in-frame clones and leaves out a portion. Clone size and the V and J calls come from that table; the DNA yielded D and trimming. Among about 64,000 clones listed, 80% to 90% were seen once. This record comes from a study of blood T cell repertoires in COVID-19. Across the study: Samples taken during acute and convalescent COVID-19 were collected in the United States, Italy and Spain. Nucleic acid was either cDNA or gDNA, and it came from T cells, B-cell-depleted T cells, or PBMCs.

CDR1 and CDR2 (germline): SGHRS, YFSETQ. CDR3 length: 20 amino acids. V lost 5 bases and J lost 4; bases outside the gene matches: 17. The V gene is TRBV5-1, the J gene TRBJ2-3; TRBD2 matches at 15 bases. The sequence derives from a woman between 55 and 75 years old with acute or convalescent COVID-19. Sequenced sample: peripheral blood. CDR3 DNA: TGCGCCAGCAGAGATACCGGACTAGCGGGGGGGCCAGGTTGGGCAGATACGCAGTATTTT. Protein product: CASRDTGLAGGPGWADTQYF.